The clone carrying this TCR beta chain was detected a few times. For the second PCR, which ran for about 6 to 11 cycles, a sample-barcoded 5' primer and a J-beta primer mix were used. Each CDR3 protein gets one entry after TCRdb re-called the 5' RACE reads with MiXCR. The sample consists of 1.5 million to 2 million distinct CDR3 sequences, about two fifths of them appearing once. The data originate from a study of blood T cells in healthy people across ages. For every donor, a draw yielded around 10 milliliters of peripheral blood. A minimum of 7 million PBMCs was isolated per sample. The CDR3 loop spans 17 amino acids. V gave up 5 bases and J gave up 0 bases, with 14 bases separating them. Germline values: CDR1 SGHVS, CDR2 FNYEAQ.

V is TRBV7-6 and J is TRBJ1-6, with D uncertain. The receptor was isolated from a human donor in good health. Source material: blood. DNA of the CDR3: TGTGCCAGCAGCCCCCTCGTGCGGCCCTCCTATAATTCACCCCTCCACTTT. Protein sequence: CASSPLVRPSYNSPLHF.